This T cell receptor (beta chain) was profiled in a study of shared clonotypes between healthy human individuals. Regarding this clone: Its antigen is not identified.

Sorted-subset replicate PCRs used 200 ng of genomic DNA. This amount corresponded to about 30,000 T cell genomes. Source study methods: ImmunoSEQ sequences covered only the junction and lacked quality scores; filtering therefore differed. Sequencing used immunoSEQ multiplex PCR; TCRdb keeps in-frame clones, though not all of them. V, J and clone size reflect that table, while D and trimming were determined from the DNA. The sample has approximately 640,000 clones; about 78% are singletons. Germline V gene sequence: CDR1 SGHDT, CDR2 YYEEEE. V dropped 5 bases and J dropped 5; count of bases not matched to a gene: 3. The length of the CDR3 is 13 residues. Notes on the study in general: The authors expected sequencing depth to affect clonotype sharing among donors.

V usage is TRBV5-6 and J usage is TRBJ2-2; 7 bases are shared with TRBD1. This sequence originates from a young woman in good health. What was sequenced was memory CD4+ T cells sorted from blood. Described subset: CD45RA-negative fraction. The CDR3 DNA is TGTGCCAGCAGACAGGGGACGACCGGGGAGCTGTTTTTT. Residues: CASRQGTTGELFF.